The 6 T cell receptor beta chains reported below all come from one sample, sequenced in a study of T cells after yellow fever vaccination (dated by TCRdb to the late 2010s). The sample's treatment or condition label, in plain terms: live attenuated yellow fever vaccine strain. Preparation of the library involved 5' RACE. This sample was sequenced with an Illumina HiSeq 2500. TCRdb passed the public sequencing reads through fastp at Q25 and MiXCR, retaining productive beta sequences. A single entry per CDR3 protein holds the most common genes and DNA from its merged rows. Within this sample are some 80,000 distinct CDR3 sequences, with about an eighth of them counted one time only. The ten largest clones add up to 20% to 25% of the sample. Sequences were derived from CD8+ T cells not binding an NS4B(214-222) dextramer, sorted from PBMCs, sampled less than 25 days after the first yellow fever vaccination. Sample cell subset or site, as interpreted from the label and publication: NS4B epitope dextramer-negative CD8 T cells. The receptor source for this set is a man aged 18 to 35 who received the YFV17D yellow fever vaccine.

This clonotype showed up just a few times. The V call is TRBV7-9, the J call TRBJ1-1; tentatively, D is TRBD1 (5 bases). Germline assignment: CDR1 SEHNR and CDR2 FQNEAQ (reference sequence). Trimming shortened V by 5 bases and J by 4 bases, and 17 bases separated the two germline ends. The CDR3 has 15 residues. CDR3 nucleotides: TGTGCCAGCAGCAGCGGGTGGGGGGACGGCACTGAAGCTTTCTTT. It is translated as CASSSGWGDGTEAFF.

The chain employs TRBV11-2 and TRBJ2-2; D is perhaps TRBD2 (6 bases). This CDR3 is built from 16 residues. Trimming cost V 4 bases and J 3 bases, with 15 bases left between them. Germline V lookup: CDR1 SGHAT, CDR2 FQNNGV. CDR3 region: CASSWRAGRHTGELFF. The CDR3 region has the DNA TGTGCCAGCAGCTGGAGGGCGGGGAGGCACACCGGGGAGCTGTTTTTT.

The chain combines TRBV7-9 with TRBJ1-2; D uncertain. Trimming stripped 2 bases from V and 8 bases from J, with 9 bases between. Germline V gene data show CDR1 as SEHNR and CDR2 as FQNEAQ (reference sequence). CDR3 length: 12 amino acids. The CDR3 DNA sequence: TGTGCCAGCAGCTTATCAGAGGGAGGCTACACCTTC. As protein: CASSLSEGGYTF.

This clonotype was seen only a few times. This chain uses TRBV4-1 with TRBJ1-2; D not certain. V shed 1 base and J shed 7 bases, with 16 bases lying between them. CDR1 is MGHRA, CDR2 YSYEKL, per germline. The CDR3 has 15 residues. CDR3 region: CASSQGHQQLSGYTF. CDR3 nucleotide sequence: TGCGCCAGCAGCCAAGGTCATCAACAGTTATCTGGCTACACCTTC.

The table lists this clonotype with a few counts. The gene calls are TRBV6-5 and TRBJ2-3, with no clear D. Per germline, CDR1 MNHEY and CDR2 SVGAGI. The length of the CDR3 is 12 residues. Trimming shortened V by 8 bases and J by 1 base, and 7 bases separated the two germline ends. The CDR3 sequence: CASGGGTDTQYF. CDR3 nucleotides: TGTGCCAGCGGTGGGGGCACAGATACGCAGTATTTT.

The chain combines TRBV6-5 with TRBJ2-2; possibly TRBD1 or TRBD2 for D (5 bases each). From germline, CDR1 is MNHEY and CDR2 SVGAGI. Trimming took off 1 base at V and 5 bases at J, with 11 bases between the two ends. This CDR3 has 15 amino acids. CDR3 residues: CASSYWDGGTGELFF. The CDR3 DNA follows: TGTGCCAGCAGTTACTGGGACGGTGGTACCGGGGAGCTGTTTTTT.